This TCR beta chain is drawn from a study of blood T cells in healthy people across ages. In regard to this clonotype: Its antigen is unknown.

V lost 2 bases and J lost 11, with 15 bases in between. The CDR3 sequence is 14 residues long. Primed by a sample-barcoded 5' primer and a J-beta primer mix, a second PCR proceeded for 7 to 11 cycles. TCRdb recomputed calls from the 5' RACE reads with MiXCR, one row per CDR3 protein. Here the sample spans 500,000 to 650,000 distinct CDR3 sequences, about 27% being singletons. General observations from the study: Per million T cells, the diversity of TCR beta decreased roughly linearly as age advanced. As naive T cell percentage varied, TCR beta diversity correlated strongly with it. Estimates based on one million T cells were treated as lower bounds.

This sample was shared with a second study, whose subject was T cells of mothers and their children.

The origin of this receptor is a boy between 2 and 10 years old in good health. The specimen was blood. The chain carries TRBV12-3 or TRBV12-4 and TRBJ1-4; perhaps TRBD1 as D (5 bases). The CDR3 sequence is CASSLPPRGGKLFF. The CDR3 nucleotides read TGTGCCAGCAGTTTACCCCCGAGGGGAGGGAAACTGTTTTTT.